Listed here is a single T cell receptor (beta chain). No antigen is known for it. Trimming pared 1 base from V and 3 bases from J, leaving 5 bases between. Per germline, CDR1 DFQATT and CDR2 SNEGSKA (reference sequence). The CDR3 is made up of 12 amino acids. This sample was taken from a study of blood T cells in healthy people across ages. Study details: Capture by template switching was about one barcoded beta molecule per two T cells. Study results and limitations: Relative to aged donors, long-lived donors carried more naive CD4+ cells and displayed higher diversity.

Sample-barcoded 5' priming and a J-beta primer mix drove a second PCR of 7 to 11 cycles. Through a template-switch adaptor with 12 random nucleotides, each cDNA molecule received a tag. TCRdb reanalysed the 5' RACE reads using MiXCR and keeps one entry per CDR3 protein. Counted here are fewer than 2 million distinct CDR3 sequences, approximately 40% occurring once; the ten biggest clones make up about 21%. The chain recombines TRBV20-1 with TRBJ2-3; D remains ambiguous. This clonotype was sampled from a human donor in good health. The sample comprised blood. The CDR3 bases are TGCAGTGCTAGAGGGCAAACAGATACGCAGTATTTT. The encoded protein is CSARGQTDTQYF.